Below, 23 T cell receptor beta chains from the same sample are listed, as sequenced in a study of T cells in Graves' hyperthyroidism and ophthalmopathy. RNA transcripts gave rise to amplified TCR beta CDR3 regions. The HTBI primer set served for first-round RT-PCR of the TCR CDR3. TCRdb re-analysed the multiplex PCR reads in MiXCR, keeping a single row per CDR3 protein. The sample has about 480,000 distinct CDR3 sequences; about 20% are singletons. Sequenced sample: blood. These receptors came from a woman in her 70s with Graves' ophthalmopathy.

About this clonotype itself: The conserved phenylalanine or tryptophan normally closing the CDR3 is absent here, so this likely arose from a read error. This rearrangement joins TRBV12-3 or TRBV12-4 to TRBJ2-3; 10 nucleotides match TRBD2. V shed 2 bases, J shed 2 bases, and the junction held 7 bases outside the gene matches. CDR3 length: 17 residues. For the CDR3, the DNA is TGTGCCAGCAGTTTATGGACTAGCGGAGACTCCACAGATACGCAGTATTCT. This sequence encodes CASSLWTSGDSTDTQYS.

This chain joins TRBV9 and TRBJ2-3; D is uncertain. The CDR3 spans 15 residues. V was pared by 4 bases and J by 2 bases, with 14 bases between. Looked up from germline, CDR1 is SGDLS and CDR2 is YYNGEE. CDR3 in amino acids: CASSLSAASTDTQYF. The CDR3 bases are TGTGCCAGCAGCTTAAGCGCAGCTTCCACAGATACGCAGTATTTT.

This clonotype was counted many times. V gene TRBV2 combines with J gene TRBJ2-3; TRBD1 agrees at 10 bases. This CDR3 spans 15 amino acids. The V gene end was trimmed by 1 base and the J gene end by 3 bases; junction bases not matched to a gene: 1. The germline CDR1 and CDR2 sequences are SNHLY and FYNNEI. Here the CDR3 DNA reads TGTGCCAGCAGTGAAGGGGACAGGGGAACAGATACGCAGTATTTT. Translation: CASSEGDRGTDTQYF.

The CDR3 DNA follows: TGCGCCAGCAGTCGGTCGGGGGTCCTTGCTATCTACAATGAGCAGTTCTTC. As protein: CASSRSGVLAIYNEQFF. The gene calls are TRBV5-1 and TRBJ2-1, with D possibly TRBD2 on 6 matching bases. There are 17 residues in the CDR3. CDR1 SGHRS and CDR2 YFSETQ come from the germline V gene. V lost 5 bases to trimming and J lost 3 bases, with 21 bases between them. Full variable domain (rest looked up from reference TRBV5-1 and TRBJ2-1): KAGVTQTPRYLIKTRGQQVTLSCSPISGHRSVSWYQQTPGQGLQFLFEYFSETQRNKGNFPGRFSGRQFSNSRSEMNVSTLELGDSALYLCASSRSGVLAIYNEQFFGPGTRLTVL.

This clonotype was observed a handful of times. The J gene is TRBJ1-1, the V gene TRBV6-2 or TRBV6-3, with D possibly matching TRBD1 (5 bases). The CDR3 runs to 13 residues. Germline V CDR1 and CDR2: MNHEY, SVGEGT. Trimming took off 10 bases at V and 5 bases at J, with 17 bases between the two ends. The DNA for the CDR3 is TGTGCCACGGCGTTCGGGGGGATGACTGAAGCTTTCTTT. Protein sequence: CATAFGGMTEAFF.

V usage is TRBV12-3 or TRBV12-4 and J usage is TRBJ1-3; D call uncertain. The CDR3 runs 19 residues. Trimming removed 0 bases at V and 0 bases at J, with 18 bases between. DNA of the CDR3: TGTGCCAGCAGTTTAGCGATCAGGCTACTAAGACTCTCTGGAAACACCATATATTTT. Residues: CASSLAIRLLRLSGNTIYF.

This clonotype was detected ten times or more. The chain has TRBV2 and TRBJ1-1; no clear D gene. V shed 2 bases and J shed 0 bases, with 4 bases lying between them. The CDR3 covers 13 residues. The germline V gene encodes CDR1 SNHLY and CDR2 FYNNEI. The CDR3 loop reads CASSEYLNTEAFF. The CDR3 DNA reads as TGTGCCAGCAGTGAATATCTGAACACTGAAGCTTTCTTT. Based on the CDR3 plus reference TRBV2 and TRBJ1-1, the full variable domain is EPEVTQTPSHQVTQMGQEVILRCVPISNHLYFYWYRQILGQKVEFLVSFYNNEISEKSEIFDDQFSVERPDGSNFTLKIRSTKLEDSAMYFCASSEYLNTEAFFGQGTRLTVV.

At least ten counts were recorded for this clonotype. The DNA for the CDR3 is TGTGCCAGCAACGTGGGGGTAGGACCCCTCCACTTT. Amino acids: CASNVGVGPLHF. The chain carries TRBV11-2 and TRBJ1-6; maybe TRBD1 (5 bases). Germline-derived CDR1 and CDR2 are SGHAT and FQNNGV. The CDR3 spans 12 residues. V lost 7 bases and J lost 12, with 13 bases in between.

The J gene is TRBJ2-2, the V gene TRBV20-1; TRBD2 might be the D (5 bases). Germline V CDR1 and CDR2: DFQATT, SNEGSKA (reference sequence). There are 12 residues in the CDR3. The V gene lost 6 bases and the J gene lost 7 bases, with 12 bases spanning the gap. For the CDR3, the DNA is TGCAGTGCCCCGAGTGAGGGCGGGGAGCTGTTTTTT. The encoded protein is CSAPSEGGELFF.

This clonotype was counted only a few times. V gene TRBV6-2 or TRBV6-3 combines with J gene TRBJ1-2; 9 bases match TRBD1. J gave up 6 bases and V 7 bases, and 12 bases lay outside the gene matches. There are 15 residues in the CDR3. The germline gives CDR1 MNHEY, CDR2 SVGEGT. CDR3 sequence: CASTNPGQGGNGYTF. The DNA for the CDR3 is TGTGCCAGCACTAACCCGGGACAGGGTGGAAATGGCTACACCTTC.

The sample holds a few counts of this clonotype. The chain employs TRBV6-5 and TRBJ2-2, with D possibly TRBD2 on 5 matching bases. V was clipped by 2 bases and J by 6 bases, with 19 bases between them. CDR1 is MNHEY, CDR2 SVGAGI, per germline. CDR3 size: 17 residues. The DNA of the CDR3 is TGTGCCAGCAGTTACCGTCGAACTGCCGAGAGGGCCGGGGAGCTGTTTTTT. Amino acids: CASSYRRTAERAGELFF.

The chain couples TRBV2 to TRBJ2-5; D remains unclear. In germline, CDR1 is SNHLY, CDR2 FYNNEI. This CDR3 has 13 amino acids. V lost 7 bases and J lost 0, with 9 bases in between. The CDR3 spells CASIREYQETQYF. The CDR3 DNA follows: TGTGCCAGCATACGCGAGTACCAAGAGACCCAGTACTTC.

The V gene is TRBV3-1, the J gene TRBJ2-3; perhaps TRBD2 as D (5 bases). Trimming cost V 0 bases and J 3 bases, with 7 bases left between them. Germline V gene sequence: CDR1 LGHDT, CDR2 YNNKEL (reference sequence). The CDR3 covers 14 residues. CDR3 nucleotides: TGTGCCAGCAGCCAAGACAGCGGAACAGATACGCAGTATTTT. Translation gives CASSQDSGTDTQYF.

This clonotype was found many times. The gene calls are TRBV20-1 and TRBJ1-6; 11 nucleotides line up with TRBD1. After removal of 0 bases from V and 8 bases from J, the junction contained 0 bases not matched to a gene. This CDR3 is built from 14 residues. In germline, CDR1 is DFQATT, CDR2 SNEGSKA (reference sequence). The DNA of the CDR3 is TGCAGTGCTAGAGAGGACAGGGGGCATTCACCCCTCCACTTT. Encoded protein: CSAREDRGHSPLHF.

The rearrangement joins TRBV19 to TRBJ2-7; D is unclear. In germline, CDR1 is LNHDA, CDR2 SQIVND (reference sequence). With 4 bases removed from V and 0 bases from J, the gap between germline ends came to 7 bases. This CDR3 contains 13 residues. The CDR3 here is CASSTQHSYEQYF. CDR3 nucleotide sequence: TGTGCCAGTAGTACCCAGCACTCCTACGAGCAGTACTTC.

The table lists this clonotype with a few counts. The J gene is TRBJ2-1, the V gene TRBV6-2 or TRBV6-3; D remains ambiguous. This CDR3 has 13 residues. Trimming stripped 6 bases from V and 4 bases from J, with 10 bases between. CDR1 and CDR2 from the germline V gene are MNHEY and SVGEGT. Written as DNA, the CDR3 is TGTGCCAGCAGGGTAACTGGGTACAATGAGCAGTTCTTC. Its translation: CASRVTGYNEQFF.

This clonotype has just a few counts. The CDR3 DNA sequence: TGTGCCAGTAGCCGGCGGGAGGGCCTGTCCTACAATGAGCAGTTCTTC. Protein sequence: CASSRREGLSYNEQFF. This rearrangement joins TRBV19 to TRBJ2-1; 9 bases are a match to TRBD2. CDR3 size: 16 residues. V shed 6 bases, J shed 1 base, and the junction held 7 bases outside the gene matches. Germline V gene sequence: CDR1 LNHDA, CDR2 SQIVND (reference sequence).

There are many counts of this clonotype. This sequence joins TRBV28 and TRBJ1-2, with D perhaps TRBD1 (5 bases). Germline CDR1 reads MDHEN; CDR2 reads SYDVKM. Trimming cost V 10 bases and J 5 bases, with 14 bases left between them. CDR3 length: 12 amino acids. The DNA for the CDR3 is TGTGCCATCTCGACGGGGGGGTATGGCTACACCTTC. It specifies CAISTGGYGYTF.

The genes are TRBV20-1 and TRBJ1-5, with TRBD1 matching 7 bases. Germline V gene sequence: CDR1 DFQATT, CDR2 SNEGSKA (reference sequence). The V and J ends lost 0 bases and 4 bases, in that order; junction bases with no gene match: 9. The CDR3 contains 16 residues. The DNA of the CDR3 is TGCAGTGCTAGAGATTGGGGACAGCTCGGAAATCAGCCCCAGCATTTT. This sequence encodes CSARDWGQLGNQPQHF.

This clonotype was seen only a few times. The chain has TRBV7-9 and TRBJ2-5; perhaps D is TRBD1 or TRBD2 (6 bases each). There are 15 residues in the CDR3. Germline lookup yields CDR1 SEHNR and CDR2 FQNEAQ (reference sequence). Trimming cost V 5 bases and J 5 bases, with 18 bases left between them. This chain's CDR3 is CASSALRGVRETQYF. The CDR3, as DNA: TGTGCCAGCAGCGCCTTGAGGGGGGTACGGGAGACCCAGTACTTC.

This clonotype occurred many times. This chain joins TRBV28 and TRBJ1-2, with TRBD1 matching 8 bases. The CDR3 length is 15 residues. Losses at the gene ends were 5 bases for V and 5 bases for J; bases not matched to a gene: 10. Germline assignment: CDR1 MDHEN and CDR2 SYDVKM. Here the CDR3 DNA reads TGTGCCAGCAGTCAGCCCGGGACAGGCTTTTATGGCTACACCTTC. Translated, it gives CASSQPGTGFYGYTF.

CDR3 DNA: TGTGCCAGTAGTATGGGTACTTGGAACCCTGCTGGGGGCTACACCTTC. It yields the protein CASSMGTWNPAGGYTF. J is TRBJ1-2 and V is TRBV19; D gene ambiguous. Germline assignment: CDR1 LNHDA and CDR2 SQIVND (reference sequence). V was clipped by 3 bases and J by 8 bases, with 22 bases between them. The CDR3 runs 16 residues.

This clonotype was counted many times. This rearrangement joins TRBV2 to TRBJ2-5, with D unclear. The CDR3 runs 12 residues. With 7 bases removed from V and 0 bases from J, the gap between germline ends came to 6 bases. Germline loops: CDR1 SNHLY, CDR2 FYNNEI. This CDR3 reads CASTGNQETQYF. The CDR3, as DNA: TGTGCCAGCACCGGCAACCAAGAGACCCAGTACTTC. Complete variable domain (other parts from reference TRBV2 and TRBJ2-5): EPEVTQTPSHQVTQMGQEVILRCVPISNHLYFYWYRQILGQKVEFLVSFYNNEISEKSEIFDDQFSVERPDGSNFTLKIRSTKLEDSAMYFCASTGNQETQYFGPGTRLLVL.